This is a list of T cell receptor beta chains from one sample in a study of CD8 T cells in ankylosing spondylitis. Each CDR3 protein is one row after TCRdb ran MiXCR on the 5' RACE reads. The table lists more than 400,000 distinct CDR3 sequences, over 4% of them singletons. The specimen sequenced was blood, either unsorted or a sorted T cell fraction (not recorded which). The receptors stem from a male donor with ankylosing spondylitis. Each CDR3 is given without its conserved first and last residue. A D gene is named only where the DNA matches it firmly.

j_gene: TRBJ2-1; v_gene: TRBV20-1; d_gene: -; len: 14; CDR3aa: SARPFGPARYNEQF
j_gene: TRBJ2-1; v_gene: TRBV29-1; d_gene: TRBD2; len: 11; CDR3aa: SVNEREAHEQF
j_gene: TRBJ2-7; v_gene: TRBV15; d_gene: TRBD1; len: 12; CDR3aa: ATSRTGDPYEQY
j_gene: TRBJ2-3; v_gene: TRBV24-1; d_gene: -; len: 13; CDR3aa: ATSDGVTSTDTQY
j_gene: TRBJ2-7; v_gene: TRBV6-1; d_gene: TRBD2; len: 14; CDR3aa: ASRAGLAGSSYEQY
j_gene: TRBJ2-7; v_gene: TRBV28; d_gene: -; len: 8; CDR3aa: ASRGDEQY
j_gene: TRBJ1-2; v_gene: TRBV28; d_gene: -; len: 13; CDR3aa: ASSTLRAKDYGYT
j_gene: TRBJ2-5; v_gene: TRBV7-9; d_gene: -; len: 10; CDR3aa: ASSWGEETQY
j_gene: TRBJ1-5; v_gene: TRBV20-1; d_gene: -; len: 11; CDR3aa: SAIHGSNQPQH
j_gene: TRBJ2-7; v_gene: TRBV28; d_gene: -; len: 11; CDR3aa: ASSLPLSYEQY
j_gene: TRBJ2-2; v_gene: TRBV11-3; d_gene: -; len: 13; CDR3aa: ASSLAAGREWELF
j_gene: TRBJ2-2; v_gene: TRBV6-1; d_gene: -; len: 13; CDR3aa: ASREAWGGTGELF
j_gene: TRBJ2-5; v_gene: TRBV9; d_gene: -; len: 14; CDR3aa: ASSVAPSSARETQY
j_gene: TRBJ2-3; v_gene: TRBV7-2; d_gene: -; len: 12; CDR3aa: ASSLAWGTDTQY
j_gene: TRBJ2-2; v_gene: TRBV5-8; d_gene: TRBD2; len: 14; CDR3aa: ASGPSGGINTGELF
j_gene: TRBJ2-7; v_gene: TRBV5-1; d_gene: -; len: 12; CDR3aa: ASRVVDFSYEQY
j_gene: TRBJ2-4; v_gene: TRBV29-1; d_gene: -; len: 14; CDR3aa: SVVPSSALAKNIQY
j_gene: TRBJ2-1; v_gene: TRBV6-2/TRBV6-3; d_gene: TRBD1; len: 14; CDR3aa: ASSSRGDRDYNEQF
j_gene: TRBJ1-6; v_gene: TRBV4-3; d_gene: TRBD1; len: 15; CDR3aa: ASSQLQGAGWNSPLH
j_gene: TRBJ2-6; v_gene: TRBV28; d_gene: -; len: 13; CDR3aa: ASSPWGTGANVLT
j_gene: TRBJ2-1; v_gene: TRBV2; d_gene: -; len: 13; CDR3aa: ASSDEASATYEQF
j_gene: TRBJ1-5; v_gene: TRBV6-2/TRBV6-3; d_gene: -; len: 12; CDR3aa: ASTRSSKNQPQH
j_gene: TRBJ2-1; v_gene: TRBV5-1; d_gene: TRBD2; len: 16; CDR3aa: ASSPEALAGGVYNEQF
j_gene: TRBJ2-1; v_gene: TRBV11-2; d_gene: TRBD2; len: 12; CDR3aa: ASSSVGTSGEQF
j_gene: TRBJ2-7; v_gene: TRBV28; d_gene: -; len: 12; CDR3aa: ASSFGVGSYEQY
j_gene: TRBJ2-6; v_gene: TRBV18; d_gene: -; len: 17; CDR3aa: ASSPPSLTLHSGANVLT
j_gene: TRBJ2-3; v_gene: TRBV20-1; d_gene: TRBD2; len: 15; CDR3aa: SARATTSGRSQTTQY
j_gene: TRBJ2-3; v_gene: TRBV20-1; d_gene: -; len: 12; CDR3aa: SAREGEGTDTQY
j_gene: TRBJ2-2; v_gene: TRBV4-3; d_gene: TRBD1; len: 17; CDR3aa: ASSQEPWDRGFHTGELF
j_gene: TRBJ2-7; v_gene: TRBV5-1; d_gene: TRBD2; len: 12; CDR3aa: ASSWDYAGSVQY
j_gene: TRBJ1-1; v_gene: TRBV28; d_gene: TRBD1; len: 13; CDR3aa: ASSPGQGRYTEAF
j_gene: TRBJ1-5; v_gene: TRBV20-1; d_gene: TRBD1; len: 13; CDR3aa: SATLADRANQPQH
j_gene: TRBJ1-5; v_gene: TRBV20-1; d_gene: -; len: 12; CDR3aa: SARDPRANQPQH
j_gene: TRBJ2-1; v_gene: TRBV12-3/TRBV12-4; d_gene: TRBD1; len: 14; CDR3aa: ASRPRQGEVKDEQF
j_gene: TRBJ1-2; v_gene: TRBV7-2; d_gene: -; len: 10; CDR3aa: ASSLPEKVPT
j_gene: TRBJ2-7; v_gene: TRBV5-1; d_gene: -; len: 12; CDR3aa: ASSLAIRLYEQY
j_gene: TRBJ2-7; v_gene: TRBV20-1; d_gene: TRBD1; len: 11; CDR3aa: SASVPGGYEQY
j_gene: TRBJ2-4; v_gene: TRBV7-9; d_gene: -; len: 11; CDR3aa: ASSFWTKNIQY
j_gene: TRBJ2-3; v_gene: TRBV2; d_gene: -; len: 11; CDR3aa: ASVAGLTDTQY
j_gene: TRBJ1-2; v_gene: TRBV29-1; d_gene: -; len: 10; CDR3aa: SVTRTGYGYT
j_gene: TRBJ2-1; v_gene: TRBV9; d_gene: TRBD2; len: 12; CDR3aa: ASSATSGDNEQF
j_gene: TRBJ1-4; v_gene: TRBV5-5; d_gene: -; len: 12; CDR3aa: ASSLWRNNEKLF
j_gene: TRBJ1-6; v_gene: TRBV7-9; d_gene: TRBD1; len: 12; CDR3aa: ASTGQGNSSPLH
j_gene: TRBJ2-2; v_gene: TRBV25-1; d_gene: -; len: 14; CDR3aa: ASSEYWGSNTGELF
j_gene: TRBJ2-7; v_gene: TRBV4-1; d_gene: -; len: 12; CDR3aa: ASSQVTGGYEQY
j_gene: TRBJ1-1; v_gene: TRBV5-1; d_gene: -; len: 11; CDR3aa: ASSLASHTEAF
j_gene: TRBJ2-7; v_gene: TRBV25-1; d_gene: -; len: 15; CDR3aa: ASSPPGGQGGSYEQY
j_gene: TRBJ2-5; v_gene: TRBV7-6; d_gene: TRBD1; len: 12; CDR3aa: ASSGTTGGETQY
j_gene: TRBJ2-1; v_gene: TRBV29-1; d_gene: -; len: 12; CDR3aa: SVARLNSYNEQF
j_gene: TRBJ2-3; v_gene: TRBV7-2; d_gene: -; len: 12; CDR3aa: ASSLRGPTDTQY
j_gene: TRBJ1-4; v_gene: TRBV7-9; d_gene: TRBD1; len: 13; CDR3aa: ASSLGAGGREKLF
j_gene: TRBJ2-1; v_gene: TRBV7-9; d_gene: TRBD1; len: 14; CDR3aa: ASSLGIGTGDLADF
j_gene: TRBJ2-7; v_gene: TRBV11-2; d_gene: TRBD2; len: 12; CDR3aa: ASSRRDYPYEQY
j_gene: TRBJ2-1; v_gene: TRBV6-6; d_gene: TRBD2; len: 10; CDR3aa: ASSGGGDEQF
j_gene: TRBJ2-1; v_gene: TRBV11-3; d_gene: -; len: 9; CDR3aa: ASSAGDEQF
j_gene: TRBJ2-6; v_gene: TRBV20-1; d_gene: TRBD1; len: 19; CDR3aa: SARVPSSLTGERSGANVLT
j_gene: TRBJ2-3; v_gene: TRBV20-1; d_gene: TRBD2; len: 12; CDR3aa: SADLAGVPDTQY